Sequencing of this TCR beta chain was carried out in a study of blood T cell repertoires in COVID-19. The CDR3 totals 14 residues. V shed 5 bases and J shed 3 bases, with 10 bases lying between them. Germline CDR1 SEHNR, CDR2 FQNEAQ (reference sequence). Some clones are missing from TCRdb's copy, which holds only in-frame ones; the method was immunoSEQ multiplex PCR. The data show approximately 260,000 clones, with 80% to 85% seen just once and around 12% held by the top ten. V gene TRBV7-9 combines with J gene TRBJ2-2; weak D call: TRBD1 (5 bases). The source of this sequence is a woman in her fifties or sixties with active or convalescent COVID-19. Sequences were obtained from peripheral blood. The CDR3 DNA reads TGTGCCAGCAGCCTCGGCAGGGACACCGGGGAGCTGTTTTTT. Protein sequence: CASSLGRDTGELFF.